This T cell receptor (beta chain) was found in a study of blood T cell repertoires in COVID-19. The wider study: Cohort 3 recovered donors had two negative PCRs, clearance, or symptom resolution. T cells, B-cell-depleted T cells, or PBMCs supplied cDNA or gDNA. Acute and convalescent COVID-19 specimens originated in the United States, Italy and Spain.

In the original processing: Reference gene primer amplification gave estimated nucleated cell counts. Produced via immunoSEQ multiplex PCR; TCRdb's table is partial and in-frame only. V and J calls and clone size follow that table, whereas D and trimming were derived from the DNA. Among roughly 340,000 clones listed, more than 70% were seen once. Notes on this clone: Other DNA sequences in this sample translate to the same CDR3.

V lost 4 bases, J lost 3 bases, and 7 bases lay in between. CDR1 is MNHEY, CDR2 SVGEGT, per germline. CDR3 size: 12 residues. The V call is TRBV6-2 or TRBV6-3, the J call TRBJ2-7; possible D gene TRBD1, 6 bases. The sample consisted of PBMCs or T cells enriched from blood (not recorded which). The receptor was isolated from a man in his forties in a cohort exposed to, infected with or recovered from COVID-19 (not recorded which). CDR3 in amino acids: CASSSRGYEQYF. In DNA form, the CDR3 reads TGTGCCAGCAGTTCCAGGGGCTACGAGCAGTACTTC.